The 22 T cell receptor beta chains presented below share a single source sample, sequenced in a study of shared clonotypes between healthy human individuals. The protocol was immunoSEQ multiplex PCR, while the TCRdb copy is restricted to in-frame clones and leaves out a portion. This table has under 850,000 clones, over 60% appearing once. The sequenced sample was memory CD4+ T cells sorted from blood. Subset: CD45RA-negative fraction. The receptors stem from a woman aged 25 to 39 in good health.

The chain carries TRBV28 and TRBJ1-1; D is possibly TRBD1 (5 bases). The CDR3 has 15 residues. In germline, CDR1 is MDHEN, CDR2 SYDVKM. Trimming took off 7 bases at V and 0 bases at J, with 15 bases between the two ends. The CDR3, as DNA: TGTGCCAGCAAGCGCCCAGACAGAATGAACACTGAAGCTTTCTTT. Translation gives CASKRPDRMNTEAFF.

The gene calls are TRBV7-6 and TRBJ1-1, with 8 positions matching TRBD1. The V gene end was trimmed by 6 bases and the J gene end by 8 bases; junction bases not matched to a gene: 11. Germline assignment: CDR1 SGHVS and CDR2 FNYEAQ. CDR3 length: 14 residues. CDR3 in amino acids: CASSRQGSTAEAFF. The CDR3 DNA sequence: TGTGCCAGCAGTCGACAGGGGAGTACTGCGGAAGCTTTCTTT.

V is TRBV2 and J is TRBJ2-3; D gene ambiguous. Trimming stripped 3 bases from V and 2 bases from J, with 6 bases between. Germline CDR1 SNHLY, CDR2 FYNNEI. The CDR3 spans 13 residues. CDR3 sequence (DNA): TGTGCCAGCAGTGATTCCCCCACAGATACGCAGTATTTT. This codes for CASSDSPTDTQYF.

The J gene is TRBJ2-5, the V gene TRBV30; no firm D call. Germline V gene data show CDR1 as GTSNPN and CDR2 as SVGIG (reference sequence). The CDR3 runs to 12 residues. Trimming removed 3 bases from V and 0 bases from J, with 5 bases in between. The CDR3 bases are TGTGCCTGGAGCCCCAACCAAGAGACCCAGTACTTC. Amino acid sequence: CAWSPNQETQYF.

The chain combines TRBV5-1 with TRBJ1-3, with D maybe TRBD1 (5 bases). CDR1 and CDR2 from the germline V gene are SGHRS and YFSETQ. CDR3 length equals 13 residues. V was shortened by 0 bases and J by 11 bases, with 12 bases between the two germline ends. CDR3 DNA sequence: TGCGCCAGCAGCTTGGATCAGGGCCCTCCCATATATTTT. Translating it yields CASSLDQGPPIYF.

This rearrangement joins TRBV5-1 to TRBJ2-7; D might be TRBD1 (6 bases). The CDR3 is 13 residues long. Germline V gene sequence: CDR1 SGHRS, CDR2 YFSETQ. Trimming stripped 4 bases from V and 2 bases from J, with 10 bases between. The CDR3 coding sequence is TGCGCCAGCAGCCAAGACAGGCCCTACGAGCAGTACTTC. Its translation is CASSQDRPYEQYF.

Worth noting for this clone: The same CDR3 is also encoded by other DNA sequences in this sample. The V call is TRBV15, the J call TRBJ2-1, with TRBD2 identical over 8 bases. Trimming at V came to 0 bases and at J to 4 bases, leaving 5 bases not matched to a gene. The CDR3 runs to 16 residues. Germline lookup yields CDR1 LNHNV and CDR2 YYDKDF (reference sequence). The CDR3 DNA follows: TGTGCCACCAGCAGAGATCGGGCTAGCGGGTACAATGAGCAGTTCTTC. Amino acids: CATSRDRASGYNEQFF.

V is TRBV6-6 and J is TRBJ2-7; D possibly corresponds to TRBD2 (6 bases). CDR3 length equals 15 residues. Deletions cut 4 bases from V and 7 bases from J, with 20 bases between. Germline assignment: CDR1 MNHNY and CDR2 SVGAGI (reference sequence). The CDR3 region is CASSFGTPAGREQYF. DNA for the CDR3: TGTGCCAGCAGTTTCGGGACTCCTGCGGGGAGGGAGCAGTACTTC.

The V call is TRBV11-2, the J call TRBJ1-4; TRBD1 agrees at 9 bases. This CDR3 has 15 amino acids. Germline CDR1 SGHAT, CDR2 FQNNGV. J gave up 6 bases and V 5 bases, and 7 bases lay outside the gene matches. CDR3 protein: CASSERGQGYEKLFF. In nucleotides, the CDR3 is TGTGCCAGCAGCGAGCGAGGACAGGGGTATGAAAAACTGTTTTTT.

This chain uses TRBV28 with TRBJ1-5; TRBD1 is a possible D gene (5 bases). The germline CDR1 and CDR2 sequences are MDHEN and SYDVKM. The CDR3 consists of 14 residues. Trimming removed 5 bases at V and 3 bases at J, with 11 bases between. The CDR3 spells CASSVTGTNQPQHF. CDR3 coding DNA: TGTGCCAGCAGTGTTACAGGTACCAATCAGCCCCAGCATTTT. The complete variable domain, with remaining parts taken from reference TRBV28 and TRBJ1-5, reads DVKVTQSSRYLVKRTGEKVFLECVQDMDHENMFWYRQDPGLGLRLIYFSYDVKMKEKGDIPEGYSVSREKKERFSLILESASTNQTSMYLCASSVTGTNQPQHFGDGTRLSIL.

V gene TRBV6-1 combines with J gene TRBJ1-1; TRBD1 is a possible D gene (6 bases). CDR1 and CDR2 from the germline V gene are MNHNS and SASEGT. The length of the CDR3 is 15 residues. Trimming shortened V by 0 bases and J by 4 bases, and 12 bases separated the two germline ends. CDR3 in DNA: TGTGCCAGCAGTGAAGCGGGGGGCAGGGGCACTGAAGCTTTCTTT. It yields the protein CASSEAGGRGTEAFF.

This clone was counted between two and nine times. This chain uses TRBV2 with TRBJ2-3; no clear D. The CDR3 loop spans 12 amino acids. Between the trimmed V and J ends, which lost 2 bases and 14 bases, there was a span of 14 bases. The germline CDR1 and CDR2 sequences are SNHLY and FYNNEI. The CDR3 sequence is CASSEQKLDGYF. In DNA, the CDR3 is TGTGCCAGCAGTGAACAAAAGCTCGACGGGTATTTT.

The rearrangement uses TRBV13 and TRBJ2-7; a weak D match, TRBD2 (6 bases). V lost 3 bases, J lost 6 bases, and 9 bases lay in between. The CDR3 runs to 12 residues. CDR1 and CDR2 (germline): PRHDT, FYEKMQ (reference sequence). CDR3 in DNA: TGTGCCAGCAGCTTGGAGGGTAGCGAGCAGTACTTC. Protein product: CASSLEGSEQYF.

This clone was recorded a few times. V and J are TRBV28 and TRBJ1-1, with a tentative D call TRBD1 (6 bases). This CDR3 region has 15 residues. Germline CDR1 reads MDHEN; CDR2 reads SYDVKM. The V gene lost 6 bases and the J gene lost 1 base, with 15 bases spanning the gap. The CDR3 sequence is CASSPALGGNTEAFF. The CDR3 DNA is TGTGCCAGCAGCCCTGCTTTAGGGGGGAACACTGAAGCTTTCTTT.

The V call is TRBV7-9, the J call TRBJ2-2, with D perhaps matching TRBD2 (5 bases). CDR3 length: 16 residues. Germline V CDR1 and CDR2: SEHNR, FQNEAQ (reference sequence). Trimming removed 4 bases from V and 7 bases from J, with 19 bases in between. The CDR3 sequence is CASSSDPGTGGGELFF. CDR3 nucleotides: TGTGCCAGCAGCTCCGACCCGGGAACGGGTGGCGGGGAGCTGTTTTTT.

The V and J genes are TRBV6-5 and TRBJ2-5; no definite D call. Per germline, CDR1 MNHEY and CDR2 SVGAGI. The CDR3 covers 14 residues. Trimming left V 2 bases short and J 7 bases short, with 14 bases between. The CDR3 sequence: CASSYEMGGRTQYF. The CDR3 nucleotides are TGTGCCAGCAGTTACGAAATGGGCGGTAGGACCCAGTACTTC.

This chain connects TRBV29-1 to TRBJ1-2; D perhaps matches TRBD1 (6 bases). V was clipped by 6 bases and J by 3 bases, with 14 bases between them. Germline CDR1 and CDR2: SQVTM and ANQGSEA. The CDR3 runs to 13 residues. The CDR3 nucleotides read TGCAGCGTAGACAGGTCCGGCGACTATGGCTACACCTTC. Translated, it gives CSVDRSGDYGYTF.

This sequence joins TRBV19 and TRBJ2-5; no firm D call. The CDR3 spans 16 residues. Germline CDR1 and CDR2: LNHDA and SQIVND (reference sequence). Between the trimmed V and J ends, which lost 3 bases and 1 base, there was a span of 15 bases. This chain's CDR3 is CASSIPGQDPQETQYF. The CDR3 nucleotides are TGTGCCAGTAGTATTCCGGGCCAGGACCCCCAAGAGACCCAGTACTTC.

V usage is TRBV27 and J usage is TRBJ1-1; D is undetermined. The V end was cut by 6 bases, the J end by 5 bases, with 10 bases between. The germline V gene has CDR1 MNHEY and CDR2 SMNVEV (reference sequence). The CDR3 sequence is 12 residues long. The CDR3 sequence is CASSLTGTEAFF. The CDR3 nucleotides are TGTGCCAGCAGCCTAACCGGGACTGAAGCTTTCTTT.

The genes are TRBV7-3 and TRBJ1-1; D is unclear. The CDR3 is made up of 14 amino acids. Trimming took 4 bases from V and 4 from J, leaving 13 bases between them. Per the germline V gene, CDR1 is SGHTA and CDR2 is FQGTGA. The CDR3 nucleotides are TGTGCCAGCAGCTCGAACTCGGGGAGCACTGAAGCTTTCTTT. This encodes CASSSNSGSTEAFF.

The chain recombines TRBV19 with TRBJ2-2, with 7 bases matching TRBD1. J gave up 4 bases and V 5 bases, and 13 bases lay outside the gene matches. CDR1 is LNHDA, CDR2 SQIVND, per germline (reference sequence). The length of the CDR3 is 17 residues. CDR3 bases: TGTGCCAGTAGTTTGGGAGCTCCGGGACAGAGCACCGGGGAGCTGTTTTTT. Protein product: CASSLGAPGQSTGELFF. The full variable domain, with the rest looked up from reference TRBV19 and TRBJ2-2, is DGGITQSPKYLFRKEGQNVTLSCEQNLNHDAMYWYRQDPGQGLRLIYYSQIVNDFQKGDIAEGYSVSREKKESFPLTVTSAQKNPTAFYLCASSLGAPGQSTGELFFGEGSRLTVL.

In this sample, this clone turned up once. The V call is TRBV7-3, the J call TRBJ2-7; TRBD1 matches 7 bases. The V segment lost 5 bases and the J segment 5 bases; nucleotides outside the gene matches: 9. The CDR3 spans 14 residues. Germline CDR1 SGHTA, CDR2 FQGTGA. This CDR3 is CASSPGTDYHEQYF. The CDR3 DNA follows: TGTGCCAGCAGCCCCGGGACAGATTATCACGAGCAGTACTTC.